This entry lists 22 T cell receptor beta chains sequenced from one sample in a study of cytomegalovirus exposure and HLA in healthy donors. The PCR was carried out with 60 Vbeta primers and 13 Jbeta primers. The data were produced by immunoSEQ multiplex PCR, yet TCRdb's version contains in-frame clones alone and is incomplete. Among some 140,000 clones listed, about 68% were seen once. Sequencing was done on a sample of PBMCs. The receptors here all came from a young man in good health and CMV-seronegative.

The gene calls are TRBV29-1 and TRBJ2-7; 7 positions match TRBD1. V dropped 6 bases and J dropped 1; count of bases not matched to a gene: 6. The germline CDR1 and CDR2 sequences are SQVTM and ANQGSEA. There are 13 residues in the CDR3. In DNA, the CDR3 is TGCAGCGTGGGGGACAGTACTTCCTACGAGCAGTACTTC. Protein product: CSVGDSTSYEQYF.

The V and J genes are TRBV5-6 and TRBJ1-1, with D uncertain. With 6 bases removed from V and 0 bases from J, the gap between germline ends came to 12 bases. CDR3 length: 14 residues. Germline V CDR1 and CDR2: SGHDT, YYEEEE. CDR3 in amino acids: CASTEGNMNTEAFF. Here the CDR3 DNA reads TGTGCCAGCACCGAGGGAAACATGAACACTGAAGCTTTCTTT.

The chain has TRBV5-1 and TRBJ2-2; no clear D. Per germline, CDR1 SGHRS and CDR2 YFSETQ. The CDR3 is made up of 16 amino acids. The germline V and J ends were trimmed by 2 bases and 0 bases, with 11 bases remaining between them. The CDR3 coding sequence is TGCGCCAGCAGCTTAGGTGACAAATCGAACACCGGGGAGCTGTTTTTT. It encodes CASSLGDKSNTGELFF.

This chain links TRBV19 with TRBJ2-2; 8 bases agree with TRBD1. Germline CDR1 reads LNHDA; CDR2 reads SQIVND (reference sequence). V dropped 5 bases and J dropped 11; count of bases not matched to a gene: 10. The CDR3 is 14 amino acids. In DNA form, the CDR3 reads TGTGCCAGTAGTCCCAGGACAGGGTCCGAAGAGCTGTTTTTT. Translation: CASSPRTGSEELFF. Drawing the rest from reference TRBV19 and TRBJ2-2, the complete variable domain is DGGITQSPKYLFRKEGQNVTLSCEQNLNHDAMYWYRQDPGQGLRLIYYSQIVNDFQKGDIAEGYSVSREKKESFPLTVTSAQKNPTAFYLCASSPRTGSEELFFGEGSRLTVL.

A few counts support this clone. This rearrangement joins TRBV6-5 to TRBJ1-1; 7 bases line up with TRBD1. CDR1 and CDR2 from the germline V gene are MNHEY and SVGAGI. V was clipped by 7 bases and J by 5 bases; unmatched bases: 7. This CDR3 comprises 13 residues. The CDR3 here is CASKSTGRTEAFF. Written as DNA, the CDR3 is TGTGCCAGCAAATCGACAGGGAGGACTGAAGCTTTCTTT.

This chain connects TRBV15 to TRBJ1-5; D is unclear. CDR1 and CDR2 (germline): LNHNV, YYDKDF (reference sequence). This CDR3 has 15 residues. Trimming removed 0 bases at V and 3 bases at J, with 9 bases between. CDR3 bases: TGTGCCACCAGCAGAGACTCTTTAAACAATCAGCCCCAGCATTTT. This sequence encodes CATSRDSLNNQPQHF.

The count of this clone is one. V and J are TRBV28 and TRBJ1-3; 7 positions match TRBD1. CDR3 size: 14 residues. Germline lookup yields CDR1 MDHEN and CDR2 SYDVKM. Trimming removed 6 bases from V and 2 bases from J; junction bases left unmatched: 4. This CDR3 reads CASSRTGTGNTIYF. CDR3 bases: TGTGCCAGCAGCCGGACAGGTACTGGAAACACCATATATTTT. The full variable domain, completed using reference TRBV28 and TRBJ1-3, is DVKVTQSSRYLVKRTGEKVFLECVQDMDHENMFWYRQDPGLGLRLIYFSYDVKMKEKGDIPEGYSVSREKKERFSLILESASTNQTSMYLCASSRTGTGNTIYFGEGSWLTVV.

The rearrangement links TRBV5-5 to TRBJ1-1; tentative D call: TRBD1 (6 bases). V was trimmed by 4 bases and J by 1 base, leaving 8 bases between them. The germline V gene encodes CDR1 SGHKS and CDR2 YYEKEE (reference sequence). The CDR3 contains 13 residues. CDR3 residues: CASSVDRNTEAFF. The CDR3 DNA reads as TGTGCCAGCAGCGTGGACAGGAACACTGAAGCTTTCTTT.

The chain links TRBV7-3 to TRBJ2-1; possible D gene TRBD2, 5 bases. The germline V and J ends were trimmed by 4 bases and 9 bases, with 13 bases remaining between them. The CDR3 covers 13 residues. Germline V gene sequence: CDR1 SGHTA, CDR2 FQGTGA. The CDR3 sequence: CASSSLRDSEQFF. The CDR3 nucleotides are TGTGCCAGCAGCTCCCTCCGGGATAGTGAGCAGTTCTTC.

This sequence joins TRBV6-1 and TRBJ1-1; maybe TRBD1 (5 bases). Germline V lookup: CDR1 MNHNS, CDR2 SASEGT. Trimming stripped 2 bases from V and 3 bases from J, with 10 bases between. The CDR3 is made up of 14 amino acids. CDR3 in DNA: TGTGCCAGCAGTGAACAGGGTGTGGACACTGAAGCTTTCTTT. It is translated as CASSEQGVDTEAFF.

On this clone itself: An end of the junction does not agree with germline; a read error may underlie this. The chain recombines TRBV27 with TRBJ1-6; 9 bases map to TRBD1. Germline V gene lookup returns CDR1 MNHEY and CDR2 SMNVEV (reference sequence). The CDR3 sequence is 15 residues long. CDR3 in DNA: TGTGCCAGCAGTACCCCGGGACAGGGAGGATCACCCCTCAACTTT. Translation: CASSTPGQGGSPLNF.

Concerning this clone itself: The same CDR3 can be traced to other DNA sequences in this sample. CDR3 residues: CASTDRGGTEAFF. As DNA, the CDR3 is TGTGCCAGCACGGACAGGGGGGGCACTGAAGCTTTCTTT. This sequence joins TRBV6-5 and TRBJ1-1, with TRBD1 matching 10 bases. CDR1 and CDR2 (germline): MNHEY, SVGAGI. The CDR3 loop spans 13 amino acids. With V trimmed by 7 bases and J by 4 bases, 3 bases remained unmatched.

V is TRBV5-1 and J is TRBJ2-1; D unresolved. V was cut by 1 base and J by 7 bases, with 15 bases left in between. This CDR3 has 15 residues. Germline CDR1 and CDR2: SGHRS and YFSETQ. As DNA, the CDR3 is TGCGCCAGCAGCTTGATTGTCGCGTCTCGGAATGAGCAGTTCTTC. It encodes CASSLIVASRNEQFF.

This clone was seen a few times. The gene calls are TRBV27 and TRBJ1-4; 7 bases line up with TRBD1. The CDR3 length is 15 residues. Trimming at V came to 5 bases and at J to 4 bases, leaving 7 bases not matched to a gene. Germline V lookup: CDR1 MNHEY, CDR2 SMNVEV (reference sequence). DNA for the CDR3: TGTGCCAGCAGTCAACAGGGGAGAGGTAATGAAAAACTGTTTTTT. It encodes CASSQQGRGNEKLFF.

The chain uses TRBV9 and TRBJ1-2; the D gene is possibly TRBD1 (5 bases). This CDR3 is 13 amino acids long. V was clipped by 2 bases and J by 7 bases, with 12 bases between them. Germline loops: CDR1 SGDLS, CDR2 YYNGEE. CDR3 amino acids: CASSVGSGGGYTF. The CDR3 nucleotides read TGTGCCAGCAGCGTCGGGTCCGGGGGTGGCTACACCTTC.

The CDR3 loop reads CASSLGQDRYEQYF. In DNA form, the CDR3 reads TGTGCCAGCAGTTTAGGACAGGATCGGTACGAGCAGTACTTC. The chain recombines TRBV6-5 with TRBJ2-5; 7 bases match TRBD1. The last part of the DNA fits TRBJ2-7 better; the J call may be wrong. The V gene's germline CDR1 is MNHEY and CDR2 SVGAGI. The CDR3 covers 14 residues.

In its sample, this clone was seen a few times. V gene TRBV7-3 combines with J gene TRBJ2-6; D call uncertain. CDR1 and CDR2 from the germline V gene are SGHTA and FQGTGA. The CDR3 is 15 amino acids. V lost 2 bases, J lost 0 bases, and 5 bases lay in between. CDR3 in DNA: TGTGCCAGCAGCTTAGATAGCTCTGGGGCCAACGTCCTGACTTTC. Residues: CASSLDSSGANVLTF.

This clone was detected a few times. The chain links TRBV4-3 to TRBJ2-2; 8 bases line up with TRBD2. Germline trimming cut 4 bases from V and 0 bases from J; bases unmatched to any gene: 4. This CDR3 contains 16 residues. Germline values: CDR1 LGHNA, CDR2 YSLEER. The CDR3 here is CASSLGLAANTGELFF. The CDR3 nucleotides are TGCGCCAGCAGCCTTGGACTAGCAGCGAACACCGGGGAGCTGTTTTTT.

The chain uses TRBV7-8 and TRBJ1-2; weak D call: TRBD1 (5 bases). Trimming removed 5 bases from V and 4 bases from J, with 23 bases in between. Germline lookup yields CDR1 SGHVS and CDR2 FQNEAQ. CDR3 length: 17 amino acids. The CDR3 region is CASSRAKATESGYGYTF. CDR3 bases: TGTGCCAGCAGCCGAGCCAAGGCGACAGAGTCGGGCTATGGCTACACCTTC.

This clone is a singleton in its sample. V and J are TRBV10-3 and TRBJ1-2, with 7 bases fitting TRBD1. Per the germline V gene, CDR1 is ENHRY and CDR2 is SYGVKD. CDR3 size: 17 residues. Trimming took 2 bases from V and 4 from J; bases not matched to a gene: 13. CDR3 nucleotide sequence: TGTGCCATCAGTGAGGACCCGGCCTCCCAGGGGGGCTATGGCTACACCTTC. Protein product: CAISEDPASQGGYGYTF.

The CDR3 sequence: CASSSTADGYTF. CDR3 in DNA: TGTGCCAGCAGTTCCACGGCGGATGGCTACACCTTC. The V and J genes are TRBV28 and TRBJ1-2; D is uncertain. The CDR3 totals 12 residues. The V gene lost 4 bases and the J gene lost 6 bases, with 9 bases spanning the gap. Germline values: CDR1 MDHEN, CDR2 SYDVKM.

A word on this clone: Sequence at one end of the junction differs from germline and may be a read error. This sequence joins TRBV6-5 and TRBJ2-1, with D perhaps matching TRBD1 (5 bases). Germline CDR1 is MNHEY and CDR2 is SVGAGI. The CDR3 runs 14 residues. As DNA, the CDR3 is TGTGCCAGCGGTTACAAGGGGTCCTACAATGAGCAGTTCTTC. Protein product: CASGYKGSYNEQFF.